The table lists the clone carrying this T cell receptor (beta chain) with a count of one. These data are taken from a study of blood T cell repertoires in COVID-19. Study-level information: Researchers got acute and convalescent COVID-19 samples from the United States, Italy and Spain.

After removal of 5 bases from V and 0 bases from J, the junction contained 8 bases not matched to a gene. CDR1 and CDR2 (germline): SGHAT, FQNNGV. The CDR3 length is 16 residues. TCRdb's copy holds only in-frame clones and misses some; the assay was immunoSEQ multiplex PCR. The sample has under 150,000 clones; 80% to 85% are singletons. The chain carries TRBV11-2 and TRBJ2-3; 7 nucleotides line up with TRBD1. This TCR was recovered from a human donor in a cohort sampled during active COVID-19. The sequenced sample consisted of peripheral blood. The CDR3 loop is CASSPHPGQSTDTQYF. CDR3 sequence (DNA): TGTGCCAGCAGCCCCCACCCGGGACAGAGCACAGATACGCAGTATTTT.